This T cell receptor beta chain was identified in a study of T-cell memory formation after mild COVID-19. Study in general: There were largely donor-specific TCR clusters. Study-level points and caveats: Some clones that responded turned up in pre-infection memory, which suggests that cross-reactive memory joined in. In second-wave clones peaking day 37, SARS-CoV-2 specificity remained unconfirmed.

Constant-segment primers were used for 5'RACE, and the resulting TCR alpha and TCR beta cDNA libraries carried sample barcodes and UMIs. TCRdb re-called the 5' RACE reads with MiXCR, one entry per CDR3 protein. The repertoire holds around 260,000 distinct CDR3 sequences, around 16% seen once, with 22% in the top ten. A note on this clonotype: What it binds is not known.

The CDR3 spans 12 residues. Trimming cost V 8 bases and J 6 bases, with 14 bases left between them. The sequencing sample was made of PBMCs or a T cell subset sorted from them (not recorded which). The rearrangement uses TRBV12-3 or TRBV12-4 and TRBJ2-7; tentatively, D is TRBD1 (5 bases). The clonotype comes from a man aged 18 to 30 who had mild COVID-19 (a few samples of this study predate the infection). Cell type and time point are not known. The chain's CDR3 is CASASAGPEQYF. For the CDR3, the DNA is TGTGCCAGCGCGAGTGCAGGGCCCGAGCAGTACTTC.